The 32 T cell receptor beta chains reported below all come from one sample, sequenced in a study of blood T cell repertoires in COVID-19 (TCRdb year 2020). The library was prepared using the immunoSEQ multiplex PCR assay. This is the immuneACCESS table as TCRdb keeps it, with only in-frame sequences that have V and J called. A part of the clones is gone; compared with another copy, unresolved V genes explain less than half, and the rest is unexplained. This sample comprises 72,000 or so clones, roughly 80% of them detected only once. About 15% of the sample lies in the top ten. The source material was peripheral blood. The receptors stem from a man older than 75 with active COVID-19.

The chain recombines TRBV6-5 with TRBJ2-7; 8 bases agree with TRBD2. V lost 5 bases, J lost 3 bases, and 6 bases stayed unmatched. The germline V gene encodes CDR1 MNHEY and CDR2 SVGAGI. This CDR3 has 14 residues. CDR3 DNA sequence: TGTGCCAGCAGTAAGGGACTAGAGGGCTACGAGCAGTACTTC. Its translation is CASSKGLEGYEQYF.

This clone was seen only a few times. The chain joins TRBV19 to TRBJ1-5, with TRBD1 matching 7 bases. The CDR3 consists of 15 residues. V lost 4 bases to trimming and J lost 0 bases; unmatched junction nucleotides: 3. From germline, CDR1 is LNHDA and CDR2 SQIVND (reference sequence). The CDR3 region is CASSRQGRSNQPQHF. The CDR3, as DNA: TGTGCCAGTAGTAGACAGGGACGTAGCAATCAGCCCCAGCATTTT.

The V gene is TRBV7-2, the J gene TRBJ1-5; TRBD1 aligns across 8 bases. Germline lookup yields CDR1 SGHTA and CDR2 FQGNSA. The V and J ends lost 1 base and 6 bases, in that order; junction bases with no gene match: 8. The CDR3 runs to 16 residues. The CDR3 DNA is TGTGCCAGCAGCTTAGGGTATTCAGGGGGCGTTCAGCCCCAGCATTTT. This codes for CASSLGYSGGVQPQHF.

This chain joins TRBV7-8 and TRBJ2-1, with 8 bases matching TRBD2. Germline V gene data show CDR1 as SGHVS and CDR2 as FQNEAQ. CDR3 size: 15 residues. V shed 5 bases, J shed 7 bases, and the junction held 10 bases outside the gene matches. DNA for the CDR3: TGTGCCAGCAGCCCCCAAGCGGGAGTAATGAATGAGCAGTTCTTC. It translates to CASSPQAGVMNEQFF.

The chain is built from TRBV19 and TRBJ2-4; D is possibly TRBD2 (7 bases). V lost 3 bases, J lost 0 bases, and 18 bases lay in between. The CDR3 consists of 18 residues. Per the germline V gene, CDR1 is LNHDA and CDR2 is SQIVND (reference sequence). The CDR3 DNA follows: TGTGCCAGTAGTATTGGTCGGGGGCGGGGGCTAGCCAAAAACATTCAGTACTTC. Its protein is CASSIGRGRGLAKNIQYF.

V gene TRBV6-5 combines with J gene TRBJ2-3; 11 bases map to TRBD1. Unmatched junction bases numbered 2, after V lost 4 bases and J lost 2 bases. From germline, CDR1 is MNHEY and CDR2 SVGAGI. CDR3 length: 15 residues. The CDR3 region has the DNA TGTGCCAGCAGTTTGGACAGGGGGCCCACAGATACGCAGTATTTT. It specifies CASSLDRGPTDTQYF.

This chain connects TRBV7-9 to TRBJ2-1; 7 positions match TRBD2. The CDR3 extends over 16 amino acids. Germline-derived CDR1 and CDR2 are SEHNR and FQNEAQ (reference sequence). V lost 4 bases, J lost 9 bases, and 15 bases stayed unmatched. The CDR3 is CASSSPFSAGVREQFF. CDR3 coding DNA: TGTGCCAGCAGCTCCCCCTTTAGTGCGGGAGTCCGTGAGCAGTTCTTC.

CDR3 in DNA: TGTGCCAGCAGGCCGGGGGGTTTTTCCTACGAGCAGTACTTC. This sequence encodes CASRPGGFSYEQYF. The rearrangement uses TRBV7-8 and TRBJ2-7; TRBD2 matches 7 bases. The CDR3 is 14 amino acids. Germline lookup yields CDR1 SGHVS and CDR2 FQNEAQ. Trimming at V came to 6 bases and at J to 1 base, leaving 6 bases not matched to a gene.

The chain uses TRBV11-3 and TRBJ2-1, with D possibly matching TRBD2 (5 bases). Trimming stripped 4 bases from V and 6 bases from J, with 16 bases between. CDR3 length: 15 amino acids. Germline values: CDR1 SGHNT, CDR2 YENEEA. DNA for the CDR3: TGTGCCAGCAGCTACCAAGAGGGCCTCGGCAATGAGCAGTTCTTC. The encoded protein is CASSYQEGLGNEQFF.

This clone was picked up a small number of times. This chain joins TRBV12-3 or TRBV12-4 and TRBJ2-3, with 10 bases matching TRBD2. V gave up 6 bases and J gave up 7 bases; unmatched junction bases: 1. The CDR3 totals 12 residues. CDR3 protein: CASRLAGNTQYF. The DNA of the CDR3 is TGTGCCAGCAGACTAGCGGGGAATACGCAGTATTTT.

The chain couples TRBV11-2 to TRBJ2-3; weak D call: TRBD1 (6 bases). Germline lookup yields CDR1 SGHAT and CDR2 FQNNGV. The CDR3 is 17 amino acids. Trimming removed 4 bases at V and 2 bases at J, with 19 bases between. The CDR3 loop reads CASSSPWGPTSTDTQYF. CDR3 bases: TGTGCCAGCAGCTCCCCCTGGGGGCCCACCTCCACAGATACGCAGTATTTT.

V is TRBV7-9 and J is TRBJ2-1; possible D gene TRBD2, 7 bases. The germline V gene encodes CDR1 SEHNR and CDR2 FQNEAQ (reference sequence). CDR3 length equals 14 residues. V gave up 7 bases and J gave up 2 bases, with 12 bases separating them. The CDR3 DNA reads TGTGCCAGCACCAAGGGGGGGACCTACAATGAGCAGTTCTTC. As protein: CASTKGGTYNEQFF.

The CDR3 sequence is CASSLGLAGGSSYNEQFF. Written as DNA, the CDR3 is TGTGCCAGCAGCTTAGGGCTAGCGGGGGGGAGCTCCTACAATGAGCAGTTCTTC. This sequence joins TRBV7-2 and TRBJ2-1; TRBD2 matches 12 bases. Germline V gene data show CDR1 as SGHTA and CDR2 as FQGNSA. This CDR3 has 18 amino acids. After removal of 1 base from V and 0 bases from J, the junction contained 4 bases not matched to a gene.

V gene TRBV7-2 combines with J gene TRBJ2-1, with TRBD2 matching over 9 bases. The CDR3 is made up of 12 amino acids. J gave up 12 bases and V 1 base, and 1 base lay outside the gene matches. Germline CDR1 reads SGHTA; CDR2 reads FQGNSA. CDR3 bases: TGTGCCAGCAGCTTAGTGCGGGGGGGGCAGTTCTTC. Protein product: CASSLVRGGQFF.

V usage is TRBV19 and J usage is TRBJ1-1; 8 bases line up with TRBD1. The V and J ends lost 5 bases and 3 bases, in that order; junction bases with no gene match: 5. Germline lookup yields CDR1 LNHDA and CDR2 SQIVND (reference sequence). The CDR3 is 14 residues long. CDR3: CASSGQGWYTEAFF. CDR3 sequence (DNA): TGTGCCAGTAGTGGACAGGGTTGGTACACTGAAGCTTTCTTT. The full variable domain, its missing parts supplied by reference TRBV19 and TRBJ1-1, is DGGITQSPKYLFRKEGQNVTLSCEQNLNHDAMYWYRQDPGQGLRLIYYSQIVNDFQKGDIAEGYSVSREKKESFPLTVTSAQKNPTAFYLCASSGQGWYTEAFFGQGTRLTVV.

Here the CDR3 DNA reads TGTGCCACCAGCCCTCGGCGGGCAGCGAACACCGGGGAGCTGTTTTTT. This codes for CATSPRRAANTGELFF. The chain links TRBV15 to TRBJ2-2; a weak D match, TRBD2 (5 bases). This CDR3 has 16 amino acids. V shed 5 bases and J shed 0 bases, with 13 bases lying between them. Looked up from germline, CDR1 is LNHNV and CDR2 is YYDKDF (reference sequence).

V usage is TRBV5-4 and J usage is TRBJ2-3; 10 bases match TRBD2. The CDR3 consists of 16 residues. CDR1 and CDR2 (germline): SGHNT, YYREEE (reference sequence). V trimming: 4 bases; J trimming: 7 bases; junction bases outside the gene matches: 12. CDR3 DNA: TGTGCCAGCAGCATAAGCGGGGGGGCCTCGGGGCATACGCAGTATTTT. Amino acid sequence: CASSISGGASGHTQYF.

This clone showed up just a few times. The chain employs TRBV18 and TRBJ1-2; 11 nucleotides align to TRBD1. V lost 3 bases, J lost 4 bases, and 4 bases stayed unmatched. The CDR3 sequence is 15 residues long. CDR1 KGHSH and CDR2 LQKENI come from the germline V gene. CDR3 sequence reads: CASSPPGQGVYGYTF. CDR3 nucleotides: TGTGCCAGCTCACCCCCGGGACAGGGGGTCTATGGCTACACCTTC.

The rearrangement joins TRBV6-2 or TRBV6-3 to TRBJ1-2; D gene uncertain. The CDR3 is 13 residues long. Between the trimmed V and J ends, which lost 5 bases and 8 bases, there was a span of 15 bases. CDR1 is MNHEY and CDR2 is SVGEGT in the germline V gene. DNA for the CDR3: TGTGCCAGCAGTCACCACACGGGAGGCGGCTACACCTTC. As protein: CASSHHTGGGYTF.

This chain connects TRBV27 to TRBJ1-2; possibly TRBD1 for D (5 bases). V was cut by 3 bases and J by 5 bases, with 10 bases left in between. Germline CDR1 MNHEY, CDR2 SMNVEV (reference sequence). The CDR3 runs 13 residues. CDR3 protein: CASSLSGWYGYTF. The DNA for the CDR3 is TGTGCCAGCAGTTTGTCAGGGTGGTATGGCTACACCTTC.

The rearrangement joins TRBV5-4 to TRBJ2-6; 8 positions match TRBD1. Germline V gene data show CDR1 as SGHNT and CDR2 as YYREEE (reference sequence). The CDR3 is 15 residues long. V lost 9 bases and J lost 5; bases outside the gene matches: 10. CDR3 in amino acids: CATQRQGNWANVLTF. DNA of the CDR3: TGTGCCACCCAAAGACAGGGGAACTGGGCCAACGTCCTGACTTTC.

This chain uses TRBV2 with TRBJ2-1; TRBD1 matches at 7 bases. The J segment lost 5 bases and the V segment lost 4 bases, leaving 5 bases of the junction unmatched. This CDR3 has 14 residues. The germline V gene has CDR1 SNHLY and CDR2 FYNNEI. Here the CDR3 DNA reads TGTGCCAGCAGTGCCGACAGGGTGGACAATGAGCAGTTCTTC. Amino acids: CASSADRVDNEQFF.

This clone appeared a few times. The V and J genes are TRBV5-5 and TRBJ2-2, with TRBD2 identical over 10 bases. This CDR3 is 17 amino acids long. Germline V gives CDR1 SGHKS, CDR2 YYEKEE (reference sequence). The V gene end was trimmed by 3 bases and the J gene end by 3 bases; junction bases not matched to a gene: 8. CDR3 nucleotides: TGTGCCAGCAGCTCATATAGCGGGGGGACCTACACCGGGGAGCTGTTTTTT. It translates to CASSSYSGGTYTGELFF. Drawing the rest from reference TRBV5-5 and TRBJ2-2, the complete variable domain is DAGVTQSPTHLIKTRGQQVTLRCSPISGHKSVSWYQQVLGQGPQFIFQYYEKEERGRGNFPDRFSARQFPNYSSELNVNALLLGDSALYLCASSSYSGGTYTGELFFGEGSRLTVL.

The chain joins TRBV19 to TRBJ2-6, with 10 positions matching TRBD1. The CDR3 sequence is 17 residues long. The germline V gene encodes CDR1 LNHDA and CDR2 SQIVND (reference sequence). After removal of 10 bases from V and 2 bases from J, the junction contained 11 bases not matched to a gene. The CDR3 is CATFPGQGNTGANVLTF. In DNA, the CDR3 is TGTGCCACGTTCCCGGGACAGGGGAACACTGGGGCCAACGTCCTGACTTTC.

This sequence joins TRBV18 and TRBJ1-6; TRBD1 is a possible D gene (5 bases). This CDR3 spans 16 amino acids. CDR1 is KGHSH and CDR2 is LQKENI in the germline V gene. The ends were cut back, 8 bases at V and 5 bases at J, with 19 bases in the middle. CDR3 nucleotides: TGTGCCAGCCTCCCTTCCGGGGGTAGGAATAATTCACCCCTCCACTTT. As protein: CASLPSGGRNNSPLHF. The whole variable domain, filled in from reference TRBV18 and TRBJ1-6, reads NAGVMQNPRHLVRRRGQEARLRCSPMKGHSHVYWYRQLPEEGLKFMVYLQKENIIDESGMPKERFSAEFPKEGPSILRIQQVVRGDSAAYFCASLPSGGRNNSPLHFGNGTRLTVT.

The chain uses TRBV7-8 and TRBJ1-4; D is possibly TRBD1 (5 bases). V lost 3 bases to trimming and J lost 7 bases, with 12 bases between them. The CDR3 runs to 14 residues. Germline V gene sequence: CDR1 SGHVS, CDR2 FQNEAQ. DNA of the CDR3: TGTGCCAGCAGCTTTGACGGGACTCGTGAAAAACTGTTTTTT. Translation gives CASSFDGTREKLFF.

This chain uses TRBV27 with TRBJ2-1; TRBD2 aligns across 8 bases. Losses at the gene ends were 3 bases for V and 10 bases for J; bases not matched to a gene: 17. The CDR3 has 17 amino acids. CDR1 is MNHEY and CDR2 is SMNVEV in the germline V gene (reference sequence). The CDR3 loop reads CASSFSPRGTRAAEQFF. CDR3 DNA: TGTGCCAGCAGTTTTTCCCCCCGAGGGACTAGGGCCGCAGAGCAGTTCTTC.

This CDR3 reads CASSVIQANTEAFF. Here the CDR3 DNA reads TGTGCCAGCAGCGTGATCCAGGCGAACACTGAAGCTTTCTTT. The chain uses TRBV9 and TRBJ1-1; D call uncertain. Trimming pared 2 bases from V and 1 base from J, leaving 9 bases between. CDR1 and CDR2 (germline): SGDLS, YYNGEE. The CDR3 runs 14 residues.

The V gene is TRBV7-2, the J gene TRBJ2-7, with 10 bases that match TRBD2. Germline assignment: CDR1 SGHTA and CDR2 FQGNSA. V shed 4 bases, J shed 0 bases, and the junction held 3 bases outside the gene matches. This CDR3 has 15 residues. As DNA, the CDR3 is TGTGCCAGCAGCTCGGGACTAGCGAGCTCCTACGAGCAGTACTTC. This codes for CASSSGLASSYEQYF.

The CDR3 loop reads CASTKGSGGELFF. The CDR3 region has the DNA TGTGCCAGCACTAAAGGGAGCGGCGGGGAGCTGTTTTTT. The rearrangement links TRBV5-6 to TRBJ2-2; possibly TRBD2 for D (5 bases). This CDR3 has 13 amino acids. V was trimmed by 6 bases and J by 7 bases, leaving 13 bases between them. The germline gives CDR1 SGHDT, CDR2 YYEEEE.

This chain links TRBV14 with TRBJ2-2; perhaps TRBD1 as D (6 bases). Deletions cut 0 bases from V and 7 bases from J, with 9 bases between. The CDR3 sequence is 14 residues long. CDR1 SGHDN and CDR2 FVKESK come from the germline V gene. The CDR3, as DNA: TGTGCCAGCAGCCAAGAACAGGGCTTCGGGGAGCTGTTTTTT. This sequence encodes CASSQEQGFGELFF.

This clone has only a few counts. The CDR3 DNA reads as TGTGCCAGCAGAACGGGCTACTCGGGACTAGCGGGAGGGTCAGATACGCAGTATTTT. It translates to CASRTGYSGLAGGSDTQYF. This sequence joins TRBV28 and TRBJ2-3; 16 bases line up with TRBD2. The CDR3 contains 19 residues. The germline CDR1 and CDR2 sequences are MDHEN and SYDVKM. Trimming took 6 bases from V and 4 from J; bases not matched to a gene: 13. Together with reference TRBV28 and TRBJ2-3, the CDR3 gives the full variable domain: DVKVTQSSRYLVKRTGEKVFLECVQDMDHENMFWYRQDPGLGLRLIYFSYDVKMKEKGDIPEGYSVSREKKERFSLILESASTNQTSMYLCASRTGYSGLAGGSDTQYFGPGTRLTVL.